The rows below give T cell receptor beta chains drawn from one sample of a study of PD-1 blockade in classical Hodgkin lymphoma. The protocol was immunoSEQ multiplex PCR, while the TCRdb copy is restricted to in-frame clones and leaves out a portion. The repertoire holds 90,000 to 110,000 clones, approximately 89% seen once, with over 15% in the top ten. This specimen was peripheral blood mononuclear cells (PBMCs), taken before the fourth cycle of nivolumab. The receptor set was obtained from a human donor with classical Hodgkin lymphoma. The CDR3 runs from the conserved cysteine through the conserved F or W. Fields, in order: V gene, J gene, clone size, D gene, CDR3 DNA, CDR3 protein. The D gene is left open where the match is weak. Expanded clones get a size class; other rows say once, few or many, or leave the size out.

>TRBV7-2|TRBJ2-3|once|.
TGTGCCAGCAGCTTAGTGGGTCCGAGGGTCCAGTTTAGCACAGATACGCAGTATTTT
CASSLVGPRVQFSTDTQYF
>TRBV28|TRBJ2-7|.|TRBD2
TGTGCCAGCAGTTCCCCTAGCGGGCCGACCTACGAGCAGTACTTC
CASSSPSGPTYEQYF
>TRBV6-1|TRBJ2-5|.|.
TGTGCCAGCAGTGAAAGCCTTCTCCTCCGGGAGACCCAGTACTTC
CASSESLLLRETQYF
>TRBV28|TRBJ2-2|.|.
TGTGCCAGCAGCCCGGACAGCGGTCCCGTCGGGGAGCTGTTTTTT
CASSPDSGPVGELFF
>TRBV27|TRBJ2-1|once|.
TGTGCCAGCAGGGCAGTCAATGAGCAGTTCTTC
CASRAVNEQFF
>TRBV18|TRBJ2-3|.|.
TGTGCCAGCTCCCTTGGCACAGATACGCAGTATTTT
CASSLGTDTQYF
>TRBV7-8|TRBJ2-3|.|.
TGTGCCAGCAGCTTGTGGGTACGGGGTTTTAGCACAGATACGCAGTATTTT
CASSLWVRGFSTDTQYF
>TRBV5-4|TRBJ2-1|.|.
TGTGCCAGCAGCTTGGAGGGGACACGCGGCAATGAGCAGTTCTTC
CASSLEGTRGNEQFF
>TRBV7-2|TRBJ2-1|.|.
TGTGCCAGCAGCTTAGACTTAGCGCGGCCGGTCGATGAGCAGTTCTTC
CASSLDLARPVDEQFF
>TRBV28|TRBJ1-1|.|.
TGTGCCAGCAGTTTAAGGGTGAACACTGAAGCTTTCTTT
CASSLRVNTEAFF
>TRBV5-5|TRBJ2-3|.|TRBD2
TGTGCCAGCAGCACGAGCGGGACCACAGATACGCAGTATTTT
CASSTSGTTDTQYF
>TRBV9|TRBJ2-1|.|TRBD2
TGTGCCAGCACCGCGCAGACTAGCGGTAATGAGCAGTTCTTC
CASTAQTSGNEQFF
>TRBV5-1|TRBJ2-1|.|.
TGCGCCAGCAGCCTGCAGGGGATAGGCTACAATGAGCAGTTCTTC
CASSLQGIGYNEQFF
>TRBV2|TRBJ2-1|.|TRBD2
TGTGCCAGCCAGCGGGAGGGCCAGGGGGATGAGCAGTTCTTC
CASQREGQGDEQFF
>TRBV11-2|TRBJ1-1|.|.
TGTGCCAGCAGCTCAGAAGCTTTCTTT
CASSSEAFF
>TRBV6-1|TRBJ1-5|.|TRBD1
TGTGCCAGCAGTGAAATGGGACAGGGTCAGCCCCAGCATTTT
CASSEMGQGQPQHF
>TRBV6-5|TRBJ1-4|.|.
TGTGCCTCCCAGCGACCACCTGGGGAAAAACTGTTTTTT
CASQRPPGEKLFF
>TRBV29-1|TRBJ1-1|.|TRBD1
TGCAGCGTTGCGTATACAGGGGGCCACACTGAAGCTTTCTTT
CSVAYTGGHTEAFF
>TRBV7-2|TRBJ2-1|.|TRBD2
TGTGCCAGCAGCCTAGGGCCCGGGCGGGGGAATGAGCAGTTCTTC
CASSLGPGRGNEQFF
>TRBV19|TRBJ2-3|.|.
TGTGCCAGTACCCCCTTCCCAAAAAGCACAGATACGCAGTATTTT
CASTPFPKSTDTQYF
>TRBV2|TRBJ2-3|.|TRBD2
TGTGCCAGCAGTGCATCTAGCGGGAGTGGGAATACGCAGTATTTT
CASSASSGSGNTQYF
>TRBV6-5|TRBJ2-5|.|TRBD2
TGTGCCAGTAGCAATATGGGAGGGAGGGGAGAGACCCAGTACTTC
CASSNMGGRGETQYF
>TRBV2|TRBJ2-7|once|TRBD2
TGTGCCAGCAGTGAGGCTAGCGGGAGCTACGAGCAGTACTTC
CASSEASGSYEQYF
>TRBV28|TRBJ2-1|.|.
TGTGCCAGCAGTTTCGCGTATGAGCAGTTCTTC
CASSFAYEQFF